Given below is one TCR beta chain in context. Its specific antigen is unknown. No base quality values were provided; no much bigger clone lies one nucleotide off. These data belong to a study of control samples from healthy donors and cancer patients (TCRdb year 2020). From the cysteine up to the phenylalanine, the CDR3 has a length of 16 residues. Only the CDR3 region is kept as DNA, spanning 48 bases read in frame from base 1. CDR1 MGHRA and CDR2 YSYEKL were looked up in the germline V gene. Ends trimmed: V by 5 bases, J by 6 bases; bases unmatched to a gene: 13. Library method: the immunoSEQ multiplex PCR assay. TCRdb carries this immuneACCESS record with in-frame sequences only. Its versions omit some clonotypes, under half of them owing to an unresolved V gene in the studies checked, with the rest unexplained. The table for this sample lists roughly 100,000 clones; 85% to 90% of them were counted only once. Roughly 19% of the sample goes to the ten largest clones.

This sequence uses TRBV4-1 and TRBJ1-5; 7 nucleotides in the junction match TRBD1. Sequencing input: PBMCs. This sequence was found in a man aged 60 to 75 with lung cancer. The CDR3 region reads CASSLSKGAGLQPQHF. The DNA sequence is TGCGCCAGCAGCTTATCCAAGGGGGCAGGGCTTCAGCCCCAGCATTTT.